Following are 5 T cell receptor beta chains from one sample sequenced in a study of cytomegalovirus exposure and HLA in healthy donors. The PCR made use of 60 Vbeta and 13 Jbeta primers. Profiled with immunoSEQ multiplex PCR; TCRdb holds only in-frame clones, not every one. The table lists about 200,000 clones, 80% to 85% of them singletons. The sample comprised PBMCs. All receptors come from a boy aged 2 to 9 in good health and CMV-seronegative.

The CDR3 bases are TGTGCCAGCAGCTTAGCGGGCAGGTTCACCGGGGAGCTGTTTTTT. Its protein product is CASSLAGRFTGELFF. The gene calls are TRBV7-9 and TRBJ2-2, with no clear D. Germline V lookup: CDR1 SEHNR, CDR2 FQNEAQ (reference sequence). The CDR3 is made up of 15 amino acids. V was cut by 0 bases and J by 4 bases, with 9 bases left in between. Based on the CDR3 plus reference TRBV7-9 and TRBJ2-2, the full variable domain is DTGVSQNPRHKITKRGQNVTFRCDPISEHNRLYWYRQTLGQGPEFLTYFQNEAQLEKSRLLSDRFSAERPKGSFSTLEIQRTEQGDSAMYLCASSLAGRFTGELFFGEGSRLTVL.

The V gene is TRBV5-1, the J gene TRBJ1-2; possibly TRBD1 for D (6 bases). CDR1 and CDR2 from the germline V gene are SGHRS and YFSETQ. With 0 bases removed from V and 6 bases from J, the gap between germline ends came to 6 bases. This CDR3 is built from 12 residues. The CDR3 nucleotides are TGCGCCAGCAGCTTGGAGGGGGATGGCTACACCTTC. It specifies CASSLEGDGYTF.

The V gene is TRBV19, the J gene TRBJ2-7; 7 nucleotides agree with TRBD1. CDR1 LNHDA and CDR2 SQIVND come from the germline V gene (reference sequence). Trimming took 1 base from V and 5 from J; bases not matched to a gene: 11. The CDR3 runs to 16 residues. CDR3 in amino acids: CASSIGNRGLVDEQYF. As DNA, the CDR3 is TGTGCCAGTAGTATAGGAAACAGGGGCTTAGTCGACGAGCAGTACTTC.

The count of this clone is one. The chain joins TRBV27 to TRBJ2-3; D may be TRBD1 (6 bases). CDR1 is MNHEY, CDR2 SMNVEV, per germline (reference sequence). Trimming took 0 bases from V and 1 from J, leaving 11 bases between them. The CDR3 runs 16 residues. The DNA of the CDR3 is TGTGCCAGCAGTTTATCGGGGGCCCATCGCACAGATACGCAGTATTTT. It yields the protein CASSLSGAHRTDTQYF.

This chain connects TRBV20-1 to TRBJ2-5, with D tentatively TRBD2 (6 bases). Germline CDR1 DFQATT, CDR2 SNEGSKA (reference sequence). The ends were cut back, 5 bases at V and 11 bases at J, with 15 bases in the middle. The CDR3 is 11 amino acids. CDR3 in DNA: TGCAGTGCTCGCCGTGGAGGGGAGCAGTACTTC. This gives the protein CSARRGGEQYF.